The entry that follows covers one T cell receptor beta chain sequence. Its antigen is still unknown. Base qualities are missing; no much larger clone stands one base away. The immunoSEQ hsTCRB assay version 4 in survey mode was used to sequence TCRbeta repertoires from genomic DNA. Genomic DNA was diluted to roughly 9.8 ng/uL, using up to 1 ug per sample for TCRbeta sequencing. The authors' pipeline ran thus. TCRbeta data were analyzed in ImmunoSeq Analyzer 3.0, with diversity computed on productive nucleotide rearrangements. Using the Immunarch R package, lower-bound TCR diversity was estimated with the improved Chao index and clonality was estimated with the Gini coefficient. When different nucleotide rearrangements encoded the same CDR3beta amino acid sequence, each rearrangement was treated as a distinct clonotype. Differential abundance analysis found TCRbeta sequences that were significantly enriched in antigen-responding cells compared with anti-CD3/anti-CD28-activated cells. GLIPH2 grouped TCRs by predicted peptide-MHC specificity, both within each participant and across combined participant data sets. TCRdb holds this immuneACCESS table with in-frame rearrangements only. Some clones are missing; in checked studies, unresolved V genes explain under half, and the rest has no known cause. That table gives V, J and clone size, and the DNA gave D and trimming. Here the sample has about 15,000 clones; roughly 71% occur a single time. Of the sample, approximately 18% falls within the top ten clones.

The data were taken from a study of persistence of HIV-infected CD4 T cells (TCRdb year 2020). With respect to the entire study: The median time the participants had spent on suppressive ART was over six years. Apart from a couple of participants who underwent leukapheresis at a single time point, peripheral blood samples of up to roughly 200 mL were collected from participants at multiple time points. CMV- and HIV-1 Gag-responding CD4+ T cells were isolated from ART-treated individuals so that antigen-driven clonal expansion of HIV-1-infected cells could be examined. The clonality of all cells in each sorted population was measured by TCRbeta sequencing, and the clonality of infected cells was measured by proviral sequencing. The TCR cluster analysis across participants included under ten participants for CMV and 6 or 7 participants for Gag.

CDR1 SEHNR and CDR2 FQNEAQ are derived from the germline V gene (reference sequence). V is trimmed back by 5 bases and J by 1 base, and the junction contains 4 bases that no gene match accounts for. From cysteine to phenylalanine, the CDR3 is 14 amino acids long. Only CDR3 DNA remains: 42 bases, in frame from the first base. What this sample's treatment or condition label stands for: suppressive antiretroviral therapy. Lysates of CMV-infected fibroblasts at about 11 ug/mL were used to stimulate the cells. Sorting of responding CD4+ T cells was based on upregulation of both CD40 ligand and CD69. Participants were HIV-1-infected adults who started suppressive ART during chronic infection. For at least 4 years, the participants' plasma HIV-1 RNA had been undetectable, below 50 copies/mL. To be included, a participant needed positive CMV serology and a CD4+ T cell count above 400 cells/uL. Before stimulation, PBMCs were isolated using density centrifugation and depleted of CD8+ T cells. CD8-depleted PBMCs were stimulated for 15 to 20 hours with anti-CD28/CD49d costimulation, CD40-blocking antibody and enfuvirtide to prevent new infections. Cell sorting was done on a Beckman Coulter MoFlo Legacy or XDP sorter, and dead cells were excluded with propidium iodide. Genomic DNA was extracted with the QIAamp DNA Mini Kit for samples above one million cells, otherwise with the Quick-DNA Microprep Kit.

Here is what the overall study found, with its caveats: Antigen-responding cells were enriched for degenerate expanded CDR3beta sequences, which suggests convergent selection of CD4+ responses to CMV and Gag. Bulk TCR analyses could not be restricted to the rare CMV-responding cells that actually carried HIV-1 proviruses. TCRbeta richness in CMV- and Gag-responding cells was significantly lower than in anti-CD3/anti-CD28-responding cells; CMV-responding cells had higher oligoclonality than CD3/CD28-stimulated and Gag-responding cells. Within the same sorted populations, TCR oligoclonality correlated with proviral oligoclonality. Only a small number of individuals took part in the study, and only a limited range of antigens was tested.

Material: CD4+ T cells sorted from PBMCs after roughly 18-hour stimulation, obtained from a patient who received antiretroviral therapy. The cell subset or site label for this specimen denotes: CD40L+CD69+ CD4 T cells responding to CMV lysate. The sequence derives from an adult man with HIV who was CMV-seropositive. The rearranged segments are TRBV7-9 and TRBJ1-1, with 7 bases in between that match TRBD1. The DNA is as follows: TGTGCCAGCAGCCTTGGGACAGCGAACACTGAAGCTTTCTTT. It translates to CASSLGTANTEAFF.